The clone carrying this TCR beta chain was recorded once. Its antigen is unidentified. The sample belongs to a study of OX40 agonist ivuxolimab in advanced cancers. Clones were read by immunoSEQ multiplex PCR, and TCRdb kept only the in-frame ones, dropping some. The sample shows 60,000 to 100,000 clones, around 86% of them seen only once. Study results and caveats: Which antigen the expanded peripheral T cells recognized is unknown.

The germline CDR1 and CDR2 sequences are ENHRY and SYGVKD. The V and J ends lost 2 bases and 3 bases, in that order; junction bases with no gene match: 10. The CDR3 runs 17 residues. The sequenced sample was CD4+ or CD8+ T cells sorted from blood, obtained in a trial of the OX40 agonist ivuxolimab. The sequence was collected from an adult with an advanced solid tumor such as melanoma, head and neck, liver or kidney cancer. The V gene is TRBV10-3, the J gene TRBJ2-7, with 10 bases aligning to TRBD2. CDR3 nucleotides: TGTGCCATCAGTGAGGACCCGTCGGCTAGCGGGAGCTACGAGCAGTACTTC. It specifies CAISEDPSASGSYEQYF.